Sequencing of this T cell receptor beta chain was carried out in a study of shared clonotypes between healthy human individuals. Produced via immunoSEQ multiplex PCR; TCRdb's table is partial and in-frame only. The table shows some 1,400,000 clones, with around 97% occurring only once. Trimming removed 8 bases from V and 0 bases from J, with 8 bases in between. Germline V CDR1 and CDR2: ENHRY, SYGVKD. There are 13 residues in the CDR3. The receptor's source is a young man in good health. Sequencing was done on a sample of naive CD4+ T cells sorted from blood. Subset defined: CD45RA+ positively selected. V and J are TRBV10-3 and TRBJ1-3; D is unresolved. The CDR3 here is CAIYRGSGNTIYF. CDR3 DNA sequence: TGTGCCATCTATCGGGGCTCTGGAAACACCATATATTTT.